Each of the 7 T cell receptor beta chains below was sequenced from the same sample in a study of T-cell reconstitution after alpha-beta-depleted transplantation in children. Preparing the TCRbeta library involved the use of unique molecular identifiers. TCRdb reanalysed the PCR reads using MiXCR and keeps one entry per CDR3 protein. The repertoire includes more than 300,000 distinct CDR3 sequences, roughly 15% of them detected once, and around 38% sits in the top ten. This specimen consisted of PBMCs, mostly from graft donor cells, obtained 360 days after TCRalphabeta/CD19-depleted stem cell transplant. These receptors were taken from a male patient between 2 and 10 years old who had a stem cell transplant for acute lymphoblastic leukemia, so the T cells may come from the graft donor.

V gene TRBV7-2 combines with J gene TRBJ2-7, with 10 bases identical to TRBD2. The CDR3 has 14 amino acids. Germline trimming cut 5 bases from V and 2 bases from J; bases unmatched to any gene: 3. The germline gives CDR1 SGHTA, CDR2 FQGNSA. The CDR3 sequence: CASSRTSGTYEQYF. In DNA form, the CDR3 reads TGTGCCAGCAGCAGGACTAGCGGAACCTACGAGCAGTACTTC.

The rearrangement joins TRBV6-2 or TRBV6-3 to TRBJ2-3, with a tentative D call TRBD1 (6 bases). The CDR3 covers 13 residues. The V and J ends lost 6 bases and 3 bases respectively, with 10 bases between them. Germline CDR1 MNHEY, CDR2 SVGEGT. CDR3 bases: TGTGCCAGCAGAGATACAGGGACAGATACGCAGTATTTT. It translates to CASRDTGTDTQYF.

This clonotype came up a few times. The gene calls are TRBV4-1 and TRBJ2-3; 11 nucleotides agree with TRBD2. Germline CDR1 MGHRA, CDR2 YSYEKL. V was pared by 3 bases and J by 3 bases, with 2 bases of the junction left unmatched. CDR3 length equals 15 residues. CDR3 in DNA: TGCGCCAGCAGCCACCCTAGCGGGAGGACAGATACGCAGTATTTT. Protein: CASSHPSGRTDTQYF.

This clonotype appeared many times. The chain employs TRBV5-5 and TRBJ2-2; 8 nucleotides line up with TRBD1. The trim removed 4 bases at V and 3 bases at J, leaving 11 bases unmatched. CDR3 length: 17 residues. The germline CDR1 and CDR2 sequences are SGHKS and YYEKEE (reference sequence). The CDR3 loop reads CASSPYPQGADTGELFF. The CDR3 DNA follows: TGTGCCAGCAGCCCTTACCCGCAGGGGGCTGACACCGGGGAGCTGTTTTTT.

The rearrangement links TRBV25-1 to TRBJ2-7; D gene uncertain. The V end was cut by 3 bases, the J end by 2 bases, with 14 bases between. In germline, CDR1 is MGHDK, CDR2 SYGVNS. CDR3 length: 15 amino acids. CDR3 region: CASSDYSKGPYEQYF. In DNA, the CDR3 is TGTGCCAGCAGTGACTACTCGAAAGGCCCCTACGAGCAGTACTTC.

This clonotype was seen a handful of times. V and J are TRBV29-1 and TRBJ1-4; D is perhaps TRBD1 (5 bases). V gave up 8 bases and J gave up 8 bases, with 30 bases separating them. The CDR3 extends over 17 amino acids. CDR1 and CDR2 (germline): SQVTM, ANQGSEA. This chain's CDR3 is CSQEFQAGKLSKEKLFF. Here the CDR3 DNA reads TGCAGCCAGGAATTTCAGGCAGGGAAACTGAGCAAAGAAAAACTGTTTTTT.

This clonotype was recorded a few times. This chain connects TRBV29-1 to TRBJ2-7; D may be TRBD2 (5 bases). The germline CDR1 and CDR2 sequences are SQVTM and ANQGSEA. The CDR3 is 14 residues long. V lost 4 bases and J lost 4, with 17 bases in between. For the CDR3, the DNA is TGCAGCGTTGCGCCGCGGAGAGGGAGATACGAGCAGTACTTC. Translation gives CSVAPRRGRYEQYF.